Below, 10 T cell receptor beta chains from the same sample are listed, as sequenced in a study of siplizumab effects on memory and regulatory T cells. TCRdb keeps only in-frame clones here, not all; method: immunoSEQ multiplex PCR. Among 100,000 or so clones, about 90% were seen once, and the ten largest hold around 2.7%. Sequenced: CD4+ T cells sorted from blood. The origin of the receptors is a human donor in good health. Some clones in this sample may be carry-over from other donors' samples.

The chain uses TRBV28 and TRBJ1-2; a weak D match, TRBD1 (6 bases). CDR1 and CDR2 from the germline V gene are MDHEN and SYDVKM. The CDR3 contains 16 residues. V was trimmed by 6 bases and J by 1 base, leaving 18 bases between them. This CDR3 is CASSLPPWTDNYGYTF. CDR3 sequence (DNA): TGTGCCAGCAGCCTACCGCCCTGGACAGATAACTATGGCTACACCTTC.

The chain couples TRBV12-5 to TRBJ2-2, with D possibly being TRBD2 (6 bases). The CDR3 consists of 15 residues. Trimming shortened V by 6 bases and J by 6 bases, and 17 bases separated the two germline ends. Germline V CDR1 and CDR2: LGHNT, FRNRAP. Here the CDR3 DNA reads TGTGCTAGTGGGGCCGGGAGTAGAGAGGCCGGGGAGCTGTTTTTT. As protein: CASGAGSREAGELFF.

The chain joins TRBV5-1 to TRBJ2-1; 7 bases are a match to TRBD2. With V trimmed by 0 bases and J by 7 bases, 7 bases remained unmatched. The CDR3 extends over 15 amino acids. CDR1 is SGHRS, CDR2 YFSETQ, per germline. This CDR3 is CASSLVGGRGNEQFF. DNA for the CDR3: TGCGCCAGCAGCTTGGTTGGCGGGAGAGGTAATGAGCAGTTCTTC.

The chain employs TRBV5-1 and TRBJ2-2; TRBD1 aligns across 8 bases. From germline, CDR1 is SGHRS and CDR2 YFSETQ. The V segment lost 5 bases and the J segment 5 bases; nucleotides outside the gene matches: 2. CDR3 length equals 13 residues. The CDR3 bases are TGCGCCAGCAGGACAGGGGAGACCGGGGAGCTGTTTTTT. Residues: CASRTGETGELFF.

CDR3 nucleotides: TGTGCCAGCATTATAAAGAGTTACGGGGTTCCTATAAATCAGCCCCAGCATTTT. It yields the protein CASIIKSYGVPINQPQHF. J is TRBJ1-5 and V is TRBV28; no definite D call. With 7 bases removed from V and 4 bases from J, the gap between germline ends came to 26 bases. The CDR3 spans 18 residues. CDR1 and CDR2 from the germline V gene are MDHEN and SYDVKM.

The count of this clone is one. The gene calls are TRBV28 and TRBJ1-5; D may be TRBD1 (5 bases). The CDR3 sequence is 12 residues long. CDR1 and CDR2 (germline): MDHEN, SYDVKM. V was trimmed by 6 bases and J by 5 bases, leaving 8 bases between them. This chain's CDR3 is CASRGGYQPQHF. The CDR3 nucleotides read TGTGCCAGCAGGGGGGGGTATCAGCCCCAGCATTTT.

CDR3 sequence reads: CASSFSTQSEKLFF. The CDR3 region has the DNA TGTGCCAGCAGCTTTTCTACACAGAGCGAAAAACTGTTTTTT. The chain joins TRBV7-2 to TRBJ1-4; no clear D gene. The CDR3 consists of 14 residues. V was cut by 3 bases and J by 8 bases, with 13 bases left in between. Germline assignment: CDR1 SGHTA and CDR2 FQGNSA.

CDR3 DNA: TGCGCCAGCAGCCCCAGACAGGGTGAGGAGACCCAGTACTTC. This sequence encodes CASSPRQGEETQYF. The rearrangement joins TRBV5-1 to TRBJ2-5, with TRBD1 matching over 7 bases. CDR3 length: 14 residues. V was clipped by 4 bases and J by 5 bases; unmatched bases: 8. Germline CDR1 reads SGHRS; CDR2 reads YFSETQ.

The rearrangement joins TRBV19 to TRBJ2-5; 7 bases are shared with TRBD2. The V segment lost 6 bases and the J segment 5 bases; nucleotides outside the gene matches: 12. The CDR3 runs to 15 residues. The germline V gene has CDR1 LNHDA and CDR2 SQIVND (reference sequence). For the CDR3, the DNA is TGTGCCAGTAGGCCGACTGGGGCGGGAGTCGAGACCCAGTACTTC. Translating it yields CASRPTGAGVETQYF. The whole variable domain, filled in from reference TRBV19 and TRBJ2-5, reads DGGITQSPKYLFRKEGQNVTLSCEQNLNHDAMYWYRQDPGQGLRLIYYSQIVNDFQKGDIAEGYSVSREKKESFPLTVTSAQKNPTAFYLCASRPTGAGVETQYFGPGTRLLVL.

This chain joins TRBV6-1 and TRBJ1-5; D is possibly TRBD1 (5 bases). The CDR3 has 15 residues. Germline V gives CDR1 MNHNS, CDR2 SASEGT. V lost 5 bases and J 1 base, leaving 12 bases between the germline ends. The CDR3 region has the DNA TGTGCCAGCAGTTTCACAGGAACCAGCAATCAGCCCCAGCATTTT. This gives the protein CASSFTGTSNQPQHF.